The subject of this entry is one TCR beta chain. No antigen is known for it. Qualities for individual bases were not recorded, and no much larger clone is one base off. This sample stems from a study of T cells in Graves' hyperthyroidism and ophthalmopathy (dated by TCRdb to between 2018 and 2021). Background on the whole study: Peripheral blood samples were taken at the time of initial diagnosis, prior to any treatment. The roughly 91 discovery patients were randomly split 7:3 into training and test sets. TCR V-J signatures able to tell the groups apart were searched for in a discovery cohort of approximately 95 patients, of whom 43 had Graves' ophthalmopathy and around 57 had stable Graves' hyperthyroidism. After sampling, hyperthyroidism patients received methimazole starting at 30 mg daily, and ophthalmopathy patients received high-dose intravenous methylprednisolone. Prospective prediction of ophthalmopathy was tested in an independent validation cohort consisting of 18 hyperthyroidism patients and around 16 patients who later progressed to ophthalmopathy. According to the paper, TCR Vbeta CDR3 sequencing was carried out on some 130 peripheral blood samples, which came from around 43 ophthalmopathy, 70 to 80 hyperthyroidism and around 17 progressor patients. The study also compared thyroid tissue and blood T-cell repertoires from more than five Graves' hyperthyroidism patients.

Graves' hyperthyroidism was defined as stable when no progression to ophthalmopathy occurred over 18 months of follow-up. Hyperthyroidism patients were newly diagnosed, with disease duration under 2 months, and aged 18 to 65 years. Patients with uncontrolled infections, other autoimmune diseases, pregnancy or lactation were excluded. Diagnoses were established on the basis of clinical symptoms, serum thyroxine and TRAb, thyroid ultrasound, and orbital computed tomography. PBMCs were separated from about 10 ml of fresh peripheral blood using Ficoll-Paque density gradient centrifugation. Total RNA was extracted using Trizol reagent, and RNA quality was assessed on an Agilent 2100 Bioanalyzer. The CDR3 spans 13 residues, from the cysteine through the phenylalanine. Of the read, only the CDR3 DNA is kept; its 39 bases are in frame from base 1. The germline V gene (reference sequence) specifies LNHDA as CDR1 and SQIVND as CDR2. The junction carries 9 bases between V and J, which are trimmed by 1 base and 6 bases respectively.

Amplification of TCR beta CDR3 regions was carried out from RNA transcripts. The TCR CDR3 was subjected to a first round of RT-PCR using the HTBI primer set and the Qiagen OneStep RT-PCR kit. Libraries were constructed in a second round of multiplex PCR, after which size selection and purification were carried out. Sequencing of the libraries was done on an Illumina HiSeq2000 using paired-end 100 bp reads. Per the source publication's procedure: SOAPnuke was used to process the raw data, throwing out any read that contained adapters or uncalled bases, had a mean Phred below 15, or lacked an exact constant-primer or identifier match. COPE v1.2.5 was used to merge the high-quality paired reads, and each unique nucleotide sequence was defined as a clonotype. MiTCR v1.1 was used to align the clonotypes against IMGT TRBV, TRBD and TRBJ reference segments. Only V-J combinations with frequency above 0.0001, covering 99% to 99.2% of repertoires, were analysed. A TCS score was defined as the ratio between F50 (clonal expansion) and ExV (chaos), using BLOSUM62-based TCRdist between CDR3 peptides within each V-J. Welch's t-statistics and random forest reduced roughly 530 V-J features to fewer than 15, which were used in a naive Bayes classifier (R e1071). The raw public reads went through TCRdb reprocessing: fastp at Q25, MiXCR clone calling, in-frame beta chains kept. CDR3 protein duplicates are merged, each entry listing the most common genes and DNA. It is TCRdb's table, rather than the study itself, that gives the V and J calls and clone size. The sample includes roughly 420,000 distinct CDR3 sequences, with roughly 13% observed a single time. Together, the top ten hold roughly 4.8% of the sample.

Overall results and qualifications from the work: Blood samples also contained most of the expanded thyroid clonotypes (frequency above 0.001), which suggests that blood repertoires may reflect thyroid immune responses. A model built on a 13 V-J signature distinguished ophthalmopathy from stable hyperthyroidism, reaching about 89% sensitivity and around 81% specificity in cross-validation and 80%/75% in testing. No statistical method was used to fix the sample size in advance, and group allocation was not hidden from the investigators. In validation, the model predicted progression to ophthalmopathy with 60% to 71% sensitivity and about 72% specificity, a median of about 6.7 months before onset.

This chain is built from TRBV19 and TRBJ1-1, with the D segment identity uncertain. Material for sequencing was blood. This receptor was identified in a woman younger than 35 with Graves' hyperthyroidism. The DNA is as follows: TGTGCCAGTAGTATAGCTGGGGAGTCTGAAGCTTTCTTT. Its translation reads: CASSIAGESEAFF.